A selection of T cell receptor beta chains follows, all from one sample in a study of CD8 T cells in ankylosing spondylitis. Each CDR3 protein gets one entry after TCRdb re-called the 5' RACE reads with MiXCR. The profile shows almost 400,000 distinct CDR3 sequences, 20% to 25% of them singletons. Sequencing input: blood, either unsorted or a sorted T cell fraction (not recorded which). These receptors were obtained from a male donor with ankylosing spondylitis. The CDR3 runs from the conserved cysteine through the conserved F or W. The D gene is left open where the match is weak. Clone sizes are given selectively: once, few, many, or a class where the clone is expanded.

J gene: TRBJ2-1; clone size: -; V gene: TRBV3-1; D gene: -; CDR3 protein: CASSQRPSSNEQFF; CDR3 DNA: TGTGCCAGCAGCCAACGCCCCTCTTCGAATGAGCAGTTCTTC
J gene: TRBJ1-1; clone size: few; V gene: TRBV5-1; D gene: TRBD1; CDR3 protein: CASSLDPGGGTEAFF; CDR3 DNA: TGCGCCAGCAGCTTGGACCCAGGGGGCGGCACTGAAGCTTTCTTT
J gene: TRBJ2-3; clone size: many; V gene: TRBV12-3/TRBV12-4; D gene: -; CDR3 protein: CASSLSSPSTDTQYF; CDR3 DNA: TGTGCCAGCAGTTTAAGCAGTCCTAGCACAGATACGCAGTATTTT
J gene: TRBJ2-2; clone size: few; V gene: TRBV10-3; D gene: TRBD1; CDR3 protein: CAISEPTGTGSATGELFF; CDR3 DNA: TGTGCCATCAGTGAGCCCACCGGGACAGGGTCAGCCACCGGGGAGCTGTTTTTT
J gene: TRBJ2-1; clone size: few; V gene: TRBV5-6; D gene: TRBD2; CDR3 protein: CASSQLYSSGSGNEQFF; CDR3 DNA: TGTGCCAGCAGCCAGCTCTACTCTAGCGGTTCGGGGAATGAGCAGTTCTTC
J gene: TRBJ1-1; clone size: -; V gene: TRBV7-2; D gene: -; CDR3 protein: CASSLGREDTEAFF; CDR3 DNA: TGTGCCAGCAGCTTAGGCAGAGAAGACACTGAAGCTTTCTTT
J gene: TRBJ2-7; clone size: -; V gene: TRBV5-1; D gene: -; CDR3 protein: CASSLGSLGRSSYEQYF; CDR3 DNA: TGCGCCAGCAGCTTAGGGAGTTTGGGGAGGTCGTCCTACGAGCAGTACTTC
J gene: TRBJ2-2; clone size: few; V gene: TRBV12-3/TRBV12-4; D gene: -; CDR3 protein: CASSLAEGGELFF; CDR3 DNA: TGTGCCAGCAGTTTGGCGGAGGGCGGGGAGCTGTTTTTT
J gene: TRBJ2-2; clone size: -; V gene: TRBV9; D gene: -; CDR3 protein: CASSVQNLENTGELFF; CDR3 DNA: TGTGCCAGCAGCGTTCAAAATCTGGAAAACACCGGGGAGCTGTTTTTT
J gene: TRBJ2-3; clone size: -; V gene: TRBV18; D gene: -; CDR3 protein: CASSPTGSPTADTQYF; CDR3 DNA: TGTGCCAGCTCACCAACCGGGAGCCCCACCGCGGATACGCAGTATTTT
J gene: TRBJ2-7; clone size: few; V gene: TRBV27; D gene: -; CDR3 protein: CASSLEGLGAYEQYF; CDR3 DNA: TGTGCCAGCAGTTTAGAAGGTCTGGGGGCCTACGAGCAGTACTTC
J gene: TRBJ2-5; clone size: -; V gene: TRBV3-1; D gene: -; CDR3 protein: CASSQDPAETQYF; CDR3 DNA: TGTGCCAGCAGCCAAGACCCTGCAGAGACCCAGTACTTC
J gene: TRBJ2-3; clone size: few; V gene: TRBV12-3/TRBV12-4; D gene: -; CDR3 protein: CASSPWTSPGTDTQYF; CDR3 DNA: TGTGCCAGCAGTCCGTGGACTTCCCCGGGAACAGATACGCAGTATTTT
J gene: TRBJ2-4; clone size: few; V gene: TRBV28; D gene: -; CDR3 protein: CASSLFGQLAKNIQYF; CDR3 DNA: TGTGCCAGCAGTTTATTTGGACAGTTGGCCAAAAACATTCAGTACTTC
J gene: TRBJ1-5; clone size: few; V gene: TRBV20-1; D gene: -; CDR3 protein: CSALDAGTALGDQPQHF; CDR3 DNA: TGCAGTGCCCTAGACGCGGGGACGGCTCTAGGGGATCAGCCCCAGCATTTT
J gene: TRBJ2-1; clone size: few; V gene: TRBV29-1; D gene: -; CDR3 protein: CSAGGLAASYNEQFF; CDR3 DNA: TGCAGCGCCGGGGGGCTAGCGGCCTCCTACAATGAGCAGTTCTTC
J gene: TRBJ2-2; clone size: -; V gene: TRBV29-1; D gene: -; CDR3 protein: CSGLGGLDTGELFF; CDR3 DNA: TGCAGCGGACTTGGGGGGCTGGACACCGGGGAGCTGTTTTTT
J gene: TRBJ2-7; clone size: -; V gene: TRBV10-3; D gene: TRBD2; CDR3 protein: CATKGLADPYEQYF; CDR3 DNA: TGTGCCACCAAAGGCCTAGCGGACCCCTACGAGCAGTACTTC